The 27 T cell receptor beta chains presented below share a single source sample, sequenced in a study of OX40 agonist ivuxolimab in advanced cancers. The table came from immunoSEQ multiplex PCR; TCRdb's copy has only in-frame clones and leaves some out. The top ten hold approximately 0.41% of the sample, which has 53,000 or so clones, about 89% seen once. The source material was CD4+ or CD8+ T cells sorted from blood, sampled in a trial of the OX40 agonist ivuxolimab. Receptor source: an adult with an advanced solid tumor such as melanoma, head and neck, liver or kidney cancer.

This clone was counted between two and nine times. The chain recombines TRBV11-2 with TRBJ1-6; tentative D call: TRBD1 (5 bases). Germline CDR1 and CDR2: SGHAT and FQNNGV. Trimming pared 1 base from V and 7 bases from J, leaving 11 bases between. This CDR3 has 15 residues. CDR3 sequence (DNA): TGTGCCAGCAGCTTAGGGGGCGCGGGGAATTCACCCCTCCACTTT. This sequence encodes CASSLGGAGNSPLHF. The full variable domain, rest sourced from reference TRBV11-2 and TRBJ1-6, is EAGVAQSPRYKIIEKRQSVAFWCNPISGHATLYWYQQILGQGPKLLIQFQNNGVVDDSQLPKDRFSAERLKGVDSTLKIQPAKLEDSAVYLCASSLGGAGNSPLHFGNGTRLTVT.

V gene TRBV6-6 combines with J gene TRBJ1-2; no clear D. CDR3 length: 16 residues. The V end was cut by 2 bases, the J end by 4 bases, with 17 bases between. Looked up from germline, CDR1 is MNHNY and CDR2 is SVGAGI (reference sequence). CDR3 DNA: TGTGCCAGCAGTTACCCTGCTCAAAGCGGGAGCTATGGCTACACCTTC. This encodes CASSYPAQSGSYGYTF.

The chain uses TRBV5-1 and TRBJ2-1, with 8 bases that match TRBD1. The CDR3 length is 14 residues. The trim removed 4 bases at V and 12 bases at J, leaving 12 bases unmatched. Germline-derived CDR1 and CDR2 are SGHRS and YFSETQ. The CDR3 DNA sequence: TGCGCCAGCAGCCCTGGGACAGGTTTATTGGGGCAGTTCTTC. Amino acids: CASSPGTGLLGQFF.

V usage is TRBV14 and J usage is TRBJ2-1; TRBD2 is a possible D gene (6 bases). CDR1 is SGHDN and CDR2 is FVKESK in the germline V gene. The CDR3 extends over 15 amino acids. Trimming stripped 4 bases from V and 0 bases from J, with 10 bases between. The chain's CDR3 is CASSRKRASYNEQFF. The CDR3 DNA reads as TGTGCCAGCAGCCGAAAGCGGGCCTCCTACAATGAGCAGTTCTTC.

V gene TRBV6-5 combines with J gene TRBJ2-2; D uncertain. The CDR3 is 15 residues long. V shed 7 bases and J shed 2 bases, with 14 bases lying between them. Germline CDR1 is MNHEY and CDR2 is SVGAGI. The CDR3 here is CASTKVLGNTGELFF. The CDR3 DNA sequence: TGTGCCAGCACCAAGGTTCTGGGAAACACCGGGGAGCTGTTTTTT.

In this sample, this clone turned up a few times. This sequence joins TRBV2 and TRBJ1-1; D remains unclear. Trimming left V 6 bases short and J 5 bases short, with 7 bases between. The germline gives CDR1 SNHLY, CDR2 FYNNEI. The CDR3 is made up of 11 amino acids. DNA of the CDR3: TGTGCCAGCAGCACCCTTACTGAAGCTTTCTTT. Its protein is CASSTLTEAFF.

This sequence joins TRBV9 and TRBJ2-1, with D possibly TRBD2 on 6 matching bases. The CDR3 contains 14 residues. CDR1 and CDR2 from the germline V gene are SGDLS and YYNGEE. V gave up 2 bases and J gave up 7 bases, with 13 bases separating them. CDR3 in DNA: TGTGCCAGCAGCGTTGACGGGGGTTCAAATGAGCAGTTCTTC. This sequence encodes CASSVDGGSNEQFF.

The CDR3 loop is CASSQLGAGELFF. CDR3 DNA sequence: TGTGCCAGCAGCCAATTAGGAGCAGGGGAGCTGTTTTTT. This chain connects TRBV7-2 to TRBJ2-2; D gene ambiguous. Germline V gives CDR1 SGHTA, CDR2 FQGNSA. CDR3 length equals 13 residues. The V end lost 5 bases, the J end lost 8 bases, and 12 bases lay between the germline ends.

CDR3 loop: CASSNGQGITGELFF. Here the CDR3 DNA reads TGCGCCAGCAGCAACGGACAGGGGATCACCGGGGAGCTGTTTTTT. V and J are TRBV5-1 and TRBJ2-2, with 9 bases fitting TRBD1. V lost 4 bases and J lost 4; bases outside the gene matches: 5. The CDR3 contains 15 residues. Germline V lookup: CDR1 SGHRS, CDR2 YFSETQ. Using reference TRBV5-1 and TRBJ2-2 for the parts outside the CDR3, the full variable domain is KAGVTQTPRYLIKTRGQQVTLSCSPISGHRSVSWYQQTPGQGLQFLFEYFSETQRNKGNFPGRFSGRQFSNSRSEMNVSTLELGDSALYLCASSNGQGITGELFFGEGSRLTVL.

The gene calls are TRBV7-9 and TRBJ2-7; D perhaps matches TRBD1 (6 bases). CDR3 length equals 14 residues. Between the trimmed V and J ends, which lost 5 bases and 4 bases, there was a span of 15 bases. The germline CDR1 and CDR2 sequences are SEHNR and FQNEAQ (reference sequence). CDR3 sequence: CASSGGRGRYEQYF. In DNA, the CDR3 is TGTGCCAGCAGCGGGGGCAGGGGTCGGTACGAGCAGTACTTC.

The chain carries TRBV19 and TRBJ1-5, with 8 bases identical to TRBD1. Trimming at V came to 5 bases and at J to 5 bases, leaving 8 bases not matched to a gene. Germline V lookup: CDR1 LNHDA, CDR2 SQIVND (reference sequence). The CDR3 extends over 15 amino acids. This chain's CDR3 is CASSANRGEDQPQHF. The DNA for the CDR3 is TGTGCCAGTAGTGCCAACAGGGGGGAAGATCAGCCCCAGCATTTT.

Here the CDR3 DNA reads TGTGCCAGCAGTTTAGACAGGGCCAAACCCTCTGGGGCCAACGTCCTGACTTTC. Amino acids: CASSLDRAKPSGANVLTF. This chain connects TRBV28 to TRBJ2-6, with 7 bases fitting TRBD1. The CDR3 sequence is 18 residues long. From germline, CDR1 is MDHEN and CDR2 SYDVKM. Trimming at V came to 2 bases and at J to 0 bases, leaving 7 bases not matched to a gene.

This clone was observed a few times. J is TRBJ1-4 and V is TRBV5-6, with 7 bases lining up with TRBD1. After removal of 1 base from V and 4 bases from J, the junction contained 10 bases not matched to a gene. The germline V gene encodes CDR1 SGHDT and CDR2 YYEEEE. This CDR3 is 17 amino acids long. In nucleotides, the CDR3 is TGTGCCAGCAGCTTGTCCAGGGGGTTTCGCGATAATGAAAAACTGTTTTTT. This translates into CASSLSRGFRDNEKLFF.

The J gene is TRBJ1-2, the V gene TRBV6-1, with TRBD1 matching 11 bases. The CDR3 totals 14 residues. J gave up 2 bases and V 7 bases, and 3 bases lay outside the gene matches. Per germline, CDR1 MNHNS and CDR2 SASEGT. This CDR3 reads CASKRTGGNYGYTF. CDR3 bases: TGTGCCAGCAAGCGGACAGGGGGCAACTATGGCTACACCTTC.

This clone was observed a single time. The genes are TRBV27 and TRBJ2-3; D perhaps matches TRBD1 (7 bases). Germline CDR1 is MNHEY and CDR2 is SMNVEV (reference sequence). The CDR3 is made up of 14 amino acids. Trimming took off 5 bases at V and 3 bases at J, with 12 bases between the two ends. In nucleotides, the CDR3 is TGTGCCAGCAGTCGGTCAGGGGGGACAGATACGCAGTATTTT. This gives the protein CASSRSGGTDTQYF.

CDR3 DNA: TGTGCCAGCGACAGGGCTGACGGGCGGTCCTACGAGCAGTACTTC. It encodes CASDRADGRSYEQYF. The chain is built from TRBV2 and TRBJ2-7; TRBD1 matches 7 bases. The length of the CDR3 is 15 residues. Germline trimming cut 8 bases from V and 1 base from J; bases unmatched to any gene: 11. The germline gives CDR1 SNHLY, CDR2 FYNNEI.

CDR3 sequence (DNA): TGTGCCAGCATCCAACTCTTAACCTCTGGGGCCAACGTCCTGACTTTC. This translates into CASIQLLTSGANVLTF. This chain connects TRBV9 to TRBJ2-6; D uncertain. Germline V gene sequence: CDR1 SGDLS, CDR2 YYNGEE. The CDR3 sequence is 16 residues long. V lost 6 bases to trimming and J lost 0 bases, with 13 bases between them.

V gene TRBV6-1 combines with J gene TRBJ2-3; D is unresolved. The CDR3 is 12 residues long. V was cut by 6 bases and J by 6 bases, with 10 bases left in between. Looked up from germline, CDR1 is MNHNS and CDR2 is SASEGT. The CDR3, as DNA: TGTGCCAGCAGCCGAGAGAGGGATACGCAGTATTTT. Its translation: CASSRERDTQYF.

V gene TRBV7-9 combines with J gene TRBJ1-1; no reliable D call. Trimming stripped 1 base from V and 2 bases from J, with 11 bases between. This CDR3 is 15 amino acids long. Germline CDR1 and CDR2: SEHNR and FQNEAQ (reference sequence). In nucleotides, the CDR3 is TGTGCCAGCAGCTTAGAATGGAAGGGTAACACTGAAGCTTTCTTT. This codes for CASSLEWKGNTEAFF.

The rearrangement uses TRBV9 and TRBJ2-5; D is perhaps TRBD2 (7 bases). Germline CDR1 reads SGDLS; CDR2 reads YYNGEE. V dropped 3 bases and J dropped 2 bases, with 17 bases sitting between them. The CDR3 covers 16 residues. The CDR3 sequence: CASSATQEGGQETQYF. The CDR3 DNA sequence: TGTGCCAGCAGCGCTACCCAGGAGGGGGGGCAAGAGACCCAGTACTTC.

The rearrangement joins TRBV27 to TRBJ2-1, with TRBD1 matching over 7 bases. The junction had 7 bases not matched to a gene; V was cut back by 0 bases and J by 2 bases. The germline CDR1 and CDR2 sequences are MNHEY and SMNVEV (reference sequence). This CDR3 has 17 amino acids. The CDR3 DNA reads TGTGCCAGCAGTTTATCCTTTCGGGACAGACCCTACAATGAGCAGTTCTTC. Amino acids: CASSLSFRDRPYNEQFF.

The J gene is TRBJ2-1, the V gene TRBV11-3, with 10 bases lining up with TRBD2. This CDR3 comprises 17 residues. J was trimmed by 5 bases and V by 1 base; bases with no gene match: 8. Germline CDR1 and CDR2: SGHNT and YENEEA. The CDR3 bases are TGTGCCAGCAGCTTAGGGACTAGCGGAGCCCGAGACAATGAGCAGTTCTTC. It translates to CASSLGTSGARDNEQFF.

There are a few counts of this clone. The sample holds other DNA sequences that translate to the same CDR3. The gene calls are TRBV7-9 and TRBJ2-5; 7 positions agree with TRBD2. The CDR3 has 16 amino acids. The ends lost 1 base at V and 5 bases at J; junction bases unmatched: 10. CDR1 is SEHNR, CDR2 FQNEAQ, per germline (reference sequence). CDR3 sequence (DNA): TGTGCCAGCAGCTTAGGTCGGGGGGAGACCCGGGAGACCCAGTACTTC. Its protein product is CASSLGRGETRETQYF.

This chain connects TRBV5-1 to TRBJ2-3, with 8 bases identical to TRBD2. The CDR3 loop spans 16 amino acids. The V gene's germline CDR1 is SGHRS and CDR2 YFSETQ. With 3 bases clipped from V and 4 bases from J, the junction kept 10 bases outside the gene matches. The CDR3 region has the DNA TGCGCCAGCAGCTCGGCCGGGACTAGTAAGGCAGATACGCAGTATTTT. Its translation: CASSSAGTSKADTQYF. The full variable domain, its missing parts supplied by reference TRBV5-1 and TRBJ2-3, is KAGVTQTPRYLIKTRGQQVTLSCSPISGHRSVSWYQQTPGQGLQFLFEYFSETQRNKGNFPGRFSGRQFSNSRSEMNVSTLELGDSALYLCASSSAGTSKADTQYFGPGTRLTVL.

V gene TRBV23-1 combines with J gene TRBJ1-2, with D possibly being TRBD1 (5 bases). TRBV23-1 is recorded as an ORF, its role being uncertain. The CDR3 contains 16 residues. Trimming left V 4 bases short and J 7 bases short, with 22 bases between. CDR3 bases: TGCGCCAGCAGTCCCTCCCTGTTGGGGCCCGGGTGTGGCTACACCTTC. Residues: CASSPSLLGPGCGYTF.

The chain carries TRBV5-1 and TRBJ1-5, with 7 positions matching TRBD1. V shed 0 bases and J 9 bases; nucleotides not matched to a gene: 6. The germline V gene has CDR1 SGHRS and CDR2 YFSETQ. The CDR3 has 14 amino acids. The CDR3 spells CASSLGQGDRPQHF. CDR3 DNA: TGCGCCAGCAGCTTGGGGCAGGGGGATAGGCCCCAGCATTTT.

The rearrangement links TRBV5-1 to TRBJ1-2, with 9 bases identical to TRBD1. The germline V gene encodes CDR1 SGHRS and CDR2 YFSETQ. The CDR3 spans 16 residues. J lost 4 bases, V lost 2 bases, and 9 bases had no gene match. The CDR3 spells CASSLTQGAQGYGYTF. DNA for the CDR3: TGCGCCAGCAGCTTAACACAGGGGGCGCAAGGCTATGGCTACACCTTC.